This TCR beta chain was found in a study of regulatory T cells in long-lasting Graves disease. Study conclusions and caveats: Gene preferences differed: TRBV28, TRBJ1-2, TRBJ2-5 in persistent cases. Investigators studied peripheral blood only, not thyroid tissue.

The sample's time point: persistent/refractory GD, antithyroid drugs over 5 years with positive TRAb. Scientists built the TCR library using RNA that was extracted from PBMCs. Collection of peripheral blood (about 8.1 milliliters) was done using EDTA tubes. The table lists this clonotype with many counts. The antigen is undetermined. Per germline, CDR1 SGHVS and CDR2 FQNEAQ. CDR3 length: 15 residues. J lost 0 bases, V lost 5 bases, and 7 bases had no gene match. For TCR beta, libraries came from iRepertoire HTBI primers and Arm-PCR of CDR3 regions. TCRdb itself ran the multiplex PCR reads through MiXCR, one entry per CDR3 protein. The sample includes approximately 400,000 distinct CDR3 sequences, roughly a quarter of them seen just once.

This chain joins TRBV7-8 and TRBJ2-7, with 7 positions matching TRBD1. The sequencing used peripheral blood mononuclear cells (PBMCs), collected when the disease was refractory, from a patient treated with antithyroid drugs. This clonotype originated in a female donor with Graves disease. The CDR3: CASSARWDSSYEQYF. CDR3 sequence (DNA): TGTGCCAGCAGCGCCAGGTGGGACAGCTCCTACGAGCAGTACTTC.